This T cell receptor (beta chain) was captured in a study of blood T cell repertoires in COVID-19 (dated by TCRdb to the early 2020s). About the study as a whole: Samples from collaborators originated in the United States, Italy and Spain and spanned both the acute and convalescent phases of COVID-19. The repertoires were released in a freely available public database meant as a resource for research on the immune response to SARS-CoV-2. Nearly every sample came with metadata listing a de-identified subject ID, COVID-19 status, age in years and sex. The samples were drawn from two sources: the first 160 participants of the ongoing ImmuneRACE study, and approximately 1,300 subjects contributed by 6 global collaborators. Where available, HLA class I and class II types were taken from metadata supplied by the sample provider and were not determined by assay-based typing. Subjects who had been exposed to COVID-19, were actively infected with it, or had recovered from it provided the deeply sampled blood TCRbeta repertoires that made up the dataset. The material from the prospective study consisted of cDNA or gDNA derived from T cells, B-cell-depleted T cells, or PBMCs. General findings and caveats noted by the study authors: The quantity of clinical and demographic metadata differed by source and by participant and was supplied without curation.

On this clone: This receptor's antigen is unknown. Per-base qualities were not stored, and no clone one base away is much larger.

The immunoSEQ Assay, a bias-controlled multiplex PCR, was used to amplify TCRbeta CDR3 regions from genomic DNA. The authors' pipeline ran thus. Within the assay, amplification of reference gene primers was used to estimate how many nucleated cells each sample contained. To quantify the absolute abundance of each unique TCRbeta CDR3 rearrangement, sequence reads were collapsed and filtered. For each sample, productive Simpson clonality was calculated as the square root of Simpson's diversity index over productive rearrangements. Drawn from immuneACCESS, this table holds only the in-frame rearrangements with V and J called that TCRdb kept. Clones are partly lost; checked studies trace under half to an unresolved V gene and leave the rest unexplained. V and J calls and clone size are as listed in that table; D and trimming were resolved from the DNA. This sample comprises hundreds of thousands of clones, just under 85% of them detected only once. Approximately 3.8% of the sample rests with the top ten.

V loses 5 bases, J loses 6 bases, and the germline ends lie 14 bases apart. The CDR3 contains 15 residues, cysteine and phenylalanine counted. The only DNA kept is the CDR3, 45 bases in frame from the first base. CDR1 and CDR2 are drawn from the germline V gene (reference sequence): MNHEY, SMNVEV. The collaborating institutions used their own protocols to collect whole blood in K2EDTA tubes. For TCRbeta analysis, collaborators shipped samples in one of three forms: frozen whole blood, isolated PBMCs, or DNA extracted from either of those sample types. The clonotype comes from a woman between 50 and 59 years old with active or convalescent COVID-19. The chain is assembled from TRBV27 and TRBJ1-6; TRBD1 is a possible D gene, resting on 5 matching bases. The sample taken for sequencing was peripheral blood. The CDR3: CASSPYPGLNSPLHF. The DNA is TGTGCCAGCAGTCCCTATCCGGGACTTAATTCACCCCTCCACTTT.